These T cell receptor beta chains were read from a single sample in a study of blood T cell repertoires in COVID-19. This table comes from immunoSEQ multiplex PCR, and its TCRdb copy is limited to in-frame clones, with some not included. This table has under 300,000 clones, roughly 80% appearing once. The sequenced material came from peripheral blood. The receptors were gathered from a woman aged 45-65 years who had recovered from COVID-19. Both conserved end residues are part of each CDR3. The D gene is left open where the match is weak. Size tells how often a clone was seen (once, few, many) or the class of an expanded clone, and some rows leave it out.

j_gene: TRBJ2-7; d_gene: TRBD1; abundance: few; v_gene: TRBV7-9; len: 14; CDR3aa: CASSPQGGSYEQYF; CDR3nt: TGTGCCAGCAGCCCACAGGGGGGCTCCTACGAGCAGTACTTC
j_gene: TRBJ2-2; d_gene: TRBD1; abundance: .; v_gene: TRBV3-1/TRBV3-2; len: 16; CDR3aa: CASSQAPDRGPGELFF; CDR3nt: TGTGCCAGCAGCCAAGCCCCGGACAGGGGTCCCGGGGAGCTGTTTTTT
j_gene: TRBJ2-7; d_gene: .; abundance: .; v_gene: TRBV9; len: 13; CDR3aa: CASSVGGDLEQYF; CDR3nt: TGTGCCAGCAGCGTAGGGGGGGACCTCGAGCAGTACTTC
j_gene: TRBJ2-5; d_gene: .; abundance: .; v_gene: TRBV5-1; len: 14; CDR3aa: CASSPPTSYETQYF; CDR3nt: TGCGCCAGCAGTCCCCCCACTAGCTACGAGACCCAGTACTTC
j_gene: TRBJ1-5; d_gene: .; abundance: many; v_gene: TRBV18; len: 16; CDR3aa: CASSPIDQGSNQPQHF; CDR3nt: TGTGCCAGCTCACCAATCGATCAGGGAAGCAATCAGCCCCAGCATTTT
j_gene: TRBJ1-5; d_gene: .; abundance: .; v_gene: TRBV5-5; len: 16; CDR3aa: CASSSGGQVPNQPQHF; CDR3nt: TGTGCCAGCAGCTCCGGCGGGCAGGTGCCCAATCAGCCCCAGCATTTT
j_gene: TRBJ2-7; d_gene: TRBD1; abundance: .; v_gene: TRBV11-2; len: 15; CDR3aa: CASSFQTGGFYEQYF; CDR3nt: TGTGCCAGCAGCTTCCAGACAGGGGGCTTCTACGAGCAGTACTTC
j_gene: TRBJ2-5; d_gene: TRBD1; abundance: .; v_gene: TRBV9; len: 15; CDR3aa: CASSPTGGSLQTQYF; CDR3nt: TGTGCCAGCAGCCCAACAGGGGGTAGCCTTCAGACCCAGTACTTC
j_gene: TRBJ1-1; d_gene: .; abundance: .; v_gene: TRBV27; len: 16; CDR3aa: CASLTEYRVVDTEAFF; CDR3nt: TGTGCCAGCCTTACTGAATACAGGGTGGTGGACACTGAAGCTTTCTTT
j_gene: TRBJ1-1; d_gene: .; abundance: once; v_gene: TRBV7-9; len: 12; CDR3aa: CASRGLRDEAFF; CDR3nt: TGTGCCAGCAGGGGCCTTCGGGATGAAGCTTTCTTT
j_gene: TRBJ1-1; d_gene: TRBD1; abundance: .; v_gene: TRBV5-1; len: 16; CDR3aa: CASSLGQGIEHPEAFF; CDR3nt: TGCGCCAGCAGCTTGGGACAGGGCATAGAGCATCCTGAAGCTTTCTTT
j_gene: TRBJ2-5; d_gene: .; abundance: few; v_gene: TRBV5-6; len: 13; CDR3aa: CASSWTEEETQYF; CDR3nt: TGTGCCAGCAGCTGGACAGAGGAAGAGACCCAGTACTTC
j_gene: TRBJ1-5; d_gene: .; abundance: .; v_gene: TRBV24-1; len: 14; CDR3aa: CATSESGWNQPQHF; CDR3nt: TGTGCCACCAGTGAGTCAGGGTGGAATCAGCCCCAGCATTTT
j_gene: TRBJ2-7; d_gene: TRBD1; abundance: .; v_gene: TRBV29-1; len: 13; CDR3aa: CSGGTGTGGEQYF; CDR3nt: TGCAGCGGGGGCACCGGGACAGGGGGCGAGCAGTACTTC
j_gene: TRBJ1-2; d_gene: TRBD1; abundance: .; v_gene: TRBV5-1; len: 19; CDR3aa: CASSPTVSGQGDMAYGYTF; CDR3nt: TGCGCCAGCAGCCCTACCGTTTCGGGACAGGGGGACATGGCTTATGGCTACACCTTC
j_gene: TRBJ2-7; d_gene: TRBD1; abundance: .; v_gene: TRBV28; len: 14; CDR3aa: CASSLRQGASEQYF; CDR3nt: TGTGCCAGCAGTCTCAGACAGGGGGCTAGCGAGCAGTACTTC
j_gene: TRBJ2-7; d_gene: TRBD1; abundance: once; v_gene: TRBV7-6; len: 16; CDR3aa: CASSTAPGQAYYEQYF; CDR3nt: TGTGCCAGCAGCACCGCCCCGGGACAGGCGTACTACGAGCAGTACTTC
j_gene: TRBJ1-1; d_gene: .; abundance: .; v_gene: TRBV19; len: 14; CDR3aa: CASSIQGVNTEAFF; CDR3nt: TGTGCCAGTAGTATCCAGGGTGTCAACACTGAAGCTTTCTTT
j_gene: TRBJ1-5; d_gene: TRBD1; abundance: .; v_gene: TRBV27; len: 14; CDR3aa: CASSSSGGLQPQHF; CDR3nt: TGTGCCAGCAGTTCGTCAGGGGGGCTGCAGCCCCAGCATTTT
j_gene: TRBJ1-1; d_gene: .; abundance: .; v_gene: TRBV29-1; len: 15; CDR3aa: CSVDGQVIMNTEAFF; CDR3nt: TGCAGCGTTGATGGGCAGGTTATAATGAACACTGAAGCTTTCTTT
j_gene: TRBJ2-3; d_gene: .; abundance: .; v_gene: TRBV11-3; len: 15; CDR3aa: CASSLGELGTDTQYF; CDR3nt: TGTGCCAGCAGCTTAGGAGAGTTGGGCACAGATACGCAGTATTTT
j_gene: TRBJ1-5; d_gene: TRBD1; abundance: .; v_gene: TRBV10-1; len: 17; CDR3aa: CASSERSAGGLNQPQHF; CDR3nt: TGCGCCAGCAGTGAGAGGTCGGCAGGGGGCCTCAATCAGCCCCAGCATTTT
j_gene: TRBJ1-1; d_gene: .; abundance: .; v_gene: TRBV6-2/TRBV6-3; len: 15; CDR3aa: CASSYTRGGNTEAFF; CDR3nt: TGTGCCAGCAGTTACACCAGGGGTGGGAACACTGAAGCTTTCTTT
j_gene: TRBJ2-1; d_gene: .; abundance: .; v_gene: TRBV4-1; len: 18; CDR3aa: CASSQGAGRGVTYNEQFF; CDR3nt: TGCGCCAGCAGCCAGGGAGCGGGGAGGGGGGTTACCTACAATGAGCAGTTCTTC
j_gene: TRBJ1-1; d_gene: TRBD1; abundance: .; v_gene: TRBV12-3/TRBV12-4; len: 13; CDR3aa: CASSLTGSTEAFF; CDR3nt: TGTGCCAGCAGTTTGACAGGGTCCACTGAAGCTTTCTTT
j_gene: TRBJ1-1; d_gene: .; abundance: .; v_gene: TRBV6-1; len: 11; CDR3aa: CASRTTVDAFF; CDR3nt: TGTGCCAGCAGAACGACAGTGGACGCTTTCTTT
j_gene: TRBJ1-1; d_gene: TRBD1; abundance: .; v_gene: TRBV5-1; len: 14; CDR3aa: CASSSRGFDTEAFF; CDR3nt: TGCGCCAGCAGCTCCAGGGGGTTCGACACTGAAGCTTTCTTT
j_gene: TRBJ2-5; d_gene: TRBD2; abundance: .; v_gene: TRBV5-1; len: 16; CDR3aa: CASSLAVLAGEETQYF; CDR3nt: TGCGCCAGCAGCTTGGCCGTTCTAGCGGGAGAGGAGACCCAGTACTTC
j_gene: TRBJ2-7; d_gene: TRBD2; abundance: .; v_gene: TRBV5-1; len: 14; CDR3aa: CASSDRGGHYEQYF; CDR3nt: TGCGCCAGCAGTGACCGGGGGGGCCACTACGAGCAGTACTTC
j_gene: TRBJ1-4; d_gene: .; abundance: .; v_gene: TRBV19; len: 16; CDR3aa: CASSLGQPSTNEKLFF; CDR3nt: TGTGCCAGTAGTCTCGGACAGCCTTCAACTAATGAAAAACTGTTTTTT
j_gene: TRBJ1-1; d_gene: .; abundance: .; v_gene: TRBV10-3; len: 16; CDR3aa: CAISESKRRVNTEAFF; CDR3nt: TGTGCCATCAGTGAGTCGAAAAGACGGGTGAACACTGAAGCTTTCTTT
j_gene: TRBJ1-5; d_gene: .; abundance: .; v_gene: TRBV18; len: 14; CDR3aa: CASSSRDTNQPQHF; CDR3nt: TGTGCCAGCTCATCCCGGGACACCAATCAGCCCCAGCATTTT
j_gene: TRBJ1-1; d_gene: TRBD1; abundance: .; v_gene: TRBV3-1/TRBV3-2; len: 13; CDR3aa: CASSQDGTGRAFF; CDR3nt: TGTGCCAGCAGCCAAGATGGGACAGGGAGAGCTTTCTTT
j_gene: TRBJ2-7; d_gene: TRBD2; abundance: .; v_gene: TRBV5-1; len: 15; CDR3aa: CASSARGVSSYEQYF; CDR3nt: TGCGCCAGCAGCGCACGGGGGGTGAGCTCCTACGAGCAGTACTTC
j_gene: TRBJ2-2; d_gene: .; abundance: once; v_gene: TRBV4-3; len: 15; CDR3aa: CASSQDGIRTGELFF; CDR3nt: TGCGCCAGCAGCCAAGACGGGATTCGAACCGGGGAGCTGTTTTTT
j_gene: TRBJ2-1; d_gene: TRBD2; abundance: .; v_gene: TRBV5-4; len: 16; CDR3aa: CASSYGTSGGNNEQFF; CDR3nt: TGTGCCAGCAGCTACGGGACTAGCGGGGGCAACAATGAGCAGTTCTTC